The 3 T cell receptor beta chains presented below share a single source sample, sequenced in a study of CD8 T cells in Susac syndrome. Reverse transcription of about 0.5 to 1 ug RNA used random hexamers. TCRdb reanalysed the immunoSEQ multiplex PCR reads using MiXCR and keeps one entry per CDR3 protein. This table has more than 150,000 distinct CDR3 sequences, around 94% appearing once. The sequenced sample consisted of CD4+ T cells from PBMCs. These TCRs come from a human donor in good health.

The chain combines TRBV2 with TRBJ1-2, with D perhaps TRBD1 (5 bases). V dropped 1 base and J dropped 3 bases, with 9 bases sitting between them. Germline CDR1 SNHLY, CDR2 FYNNEI. The CDR3 has 14 residues. CDR3 amino acids: CASSEGRADYGYTF. CDR3 DNA sequence: TGTGCCAGCAGTGAAGGCAGGGCGGACTATGGCTACACCTTC.

The chain has TRBV6-6 and TRBJ2-5, with 10 bases that match TRBD2. The CDR3 consists of 16 residues. V lost 5 bases, J lost 3 bases, and 9 bases stayed unmatched. Germline V lookup: CDR1 MNHNY, CDR2 SVGAGI (reference sequence). CDR3 sequence (DNA): TGTGCCAGCAGTCCGGAGCGGGGGGGCGGGGAAGAGACCCAGTACTTC. The encoded protein is CASSPERGGGEETQYF.

This clonotype showed up just a few times. CDR3 nucleotide sequence: TGTGCCAGCAGCCAGACGGGTAGCAATCAGCCCCAGCATTTT. Protein: CASSQTGSNQPQHF. The rearrangement joins TRBV3-1 to TRBJ1-5; no firm D call. Trimming cost V 3 bases and J 0 bases, with 6 bases left between them. Germline CDR1 is LGHDT and CDR2 is YNNKEL (reference sequence). The length of the CDR3 is 14 residues.